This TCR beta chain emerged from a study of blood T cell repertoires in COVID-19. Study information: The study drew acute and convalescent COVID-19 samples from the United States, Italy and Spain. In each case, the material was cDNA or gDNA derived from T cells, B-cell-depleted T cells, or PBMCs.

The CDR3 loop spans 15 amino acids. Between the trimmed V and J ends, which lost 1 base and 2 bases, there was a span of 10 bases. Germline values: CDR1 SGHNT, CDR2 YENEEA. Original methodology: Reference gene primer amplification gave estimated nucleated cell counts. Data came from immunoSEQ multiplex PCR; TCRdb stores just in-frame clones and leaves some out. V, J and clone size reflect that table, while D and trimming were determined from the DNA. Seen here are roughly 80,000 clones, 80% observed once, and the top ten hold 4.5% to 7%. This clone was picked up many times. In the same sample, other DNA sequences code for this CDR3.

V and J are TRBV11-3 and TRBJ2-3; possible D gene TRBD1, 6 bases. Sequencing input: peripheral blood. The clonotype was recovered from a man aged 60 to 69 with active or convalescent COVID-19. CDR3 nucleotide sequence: TGTGCCAGCAGCTTAGGGGGGCAGCTCACAGATACGCAGTATTTT. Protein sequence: CASSLGGQLTDTQYF.